This T cell receptor (beta chain) is from a study of T cell responses to AZD1222 COVID-19 vaccine listed by TCRdb under 2021. For context, the study as a whole: AZD1222 recipients with second doses at about 4 weeks or about 12 weeks were pooled, because spike-specific TCR depth and breadth did not differ between schedules. A total of 230 to 250 trial participants underwent TCR sequencing, of whom about 200 had received two doses of AZD1222 and some 25 had received two doses of the MenACWY control vaccine. Trial participants were enrolled into age subgroups of 18-55, 56-69 and 70-plus years, which contained around 150, 28 and 57 TCR-sequenced participants, respectively.

According to the study, the label for this sample's time point signals: baseline before first vaccination. Vaccinee samples were obtained from the UK trials COV001 and COV002, which included a single-blind randomized controlled phase 2/3 trial of AZD1222 (ChAdOx1 nCoV-19) in healthy adults. Trial participant PBMC samples were collected at day 0 and day 28 after the second dose for TCRbeta chain sequencing. Overall study outcomes, separate from this receptor: The 56-69-year group was small, and its depth increase did not reach significance, likely because of low power. Most participants were white British and females outnumbered males, and the authors suggested that clonal diversity may have been underestimated. Only five to seven AZD1222 recipients were SARS-CoV-2 seropositive at baseline, limiting conclusions about previously exposed vaccinees. No day 14 peak-response samples were available, so repertoires were characterized only after the peak T cell response. A significant rise in spike-specific TCR breadth and depth was observed after two AZD1222 doses relative to day 0 and relative to MenACWY recipients. Vaccine-associated CD4 TCRs spanned the whole spike protein, with dominant responses in regions 160-218 and 743-854. Nearly half of unique spike-specific TCRs reportedly recognized epitopes outside regions mutated in the B.1.351 and B.1.1.7 variants.

To note about this clone: The antigen it recognizes is unknown. Base-call qualities are not available, and no considerably larger clone is one nucleotide away.

The CDR3 regions of human TCRbeta chains were analyzed by immunosequencing. Concerning the study's data processing: TCRs in the repertoires were compared against a reference library of SARS-CoV-2-specific TCRs that had been generated with the MIRA antigen-specificity platform. Breadth was defined as the fraction of unique TCRs that were SARS-CoV-2-associated, and depth was defined as the fraction of total T cells that were SARS-CoV-2-associated. Each spike-specific TCR was assigned to its reactive spike region and to a CD4 or CD8 class using the MIRA data. Log10-transformed breadth and depth values were compared by one-way ANOVA with Sidak's multiple comparisons tests. The table comes from immuneACCESS by way of TCRdb, which keeps in-frame sequences with V and J called. Part of the clones is missing from these tables; in studies checked, under half for an unresolved V gene and the rest for unknown reasons. V, J and clone size are taken as reported in that table, and D and trimming were inferred from the DNA itself. Within this sample are fewer than 45,000 clones, with around 80% of them counted one time only. The ten largest make up about 50% of the sample.

Deletion took 6 bases off V and 2 bases off J, with a span of 10 bases between the germline ends. Via the germline V gene, CDR1 is MDHEN and CDR2 SYDVKM. The CDR3 holds 13 amino acids from the cysteine to the phenylalanine. Solely the CDR3 DNA is kept, with 39 bases framed from the first base. This clonotype was sampled from an adult in good health. The chain joins TRBV28 to TRBJ1-2; no confident D gene assignment can be made. The sequencing used peripheral blood, collected on day 0 of AZD1222 vaccination. CDR3 region: CASSPDNNYGYTF. The DNA sequence follows: TGTGCCAGCAGCCCCGACAACAACTATGGCTACACCTTC.